A single sample is the source of the 8 T cell receptor beta chains below, sequenced in a study of blood T cell repertoires in COVID-19. The repertoire was sequenced with immunoSEQ multiplex PCR; TCRdb's copy has only in-frame clones and lacks some. The table shows approximately 210,000 clones, with approximately 82% occurring only once. Sequencing was done on a sample of PBMCs or T cells enriched from blood (not recorded which). The origin of the receptors is a man between 35 and 55 years old who had recovered from COVID-19.

V gene TRBV30 combines with J gene TRBJ2-1, with 10 bases that match TRBD2. Germline V gene sequence: CDR1 GTSNPN, CDR2 SVGIG (reference sequence). After removal of 0 bases from V and 1 base from J, the junction contained 12 bases not matched to a gene. This CDR3 has 19 amino acids. DNA for the CDR3: TGTGCCTGGAGTGTAAGGTCAATGCTAGCGGGAGTGTCCTACAATGAGCAGTTCTTC. Translated: CAWSVRSMLAGVSYNEQFF.

The rearrangement links TRBV30 to TRBJ1-2; no firm D call. This CDR3 region has 10 residues. In germline, CDR1 is GTSNPN, CDR2 SVGIG (reference sequence). Trimming pared 0 bases from V and 13 bases from J, leaving 9 bases between. The CDR3: CAWSVDRSTF. In DNA form, the CDR3 reads TGTGCCTGGAGTGTCGACCGGAGCACCTTC.

The chain combines TRBV29-1 with TRBJ1-1, with 7 bases fitting TRBD1. The germline CDR1 and CDR2 sequences are SQVTM and ANQGSEA. The CDR3 consists of 13 residues. V trimming: 6 bases; J trimming: 2 bases; junction bases outside the gene matches: 6. CDR3 sequence: CSVGGQPNTEAFF. CDR3 nucleotide sequence: TGCAGCGTGGGGGGACAGCCAAACACTGAAGCTTTCTTT.

The V and J genes are TRBV7-8 and TRBJ2-7, with D perhaps matching TRBD2 (6 bases). V was clipped by 1 base and J by 2 bases, with 12 bases between them. CDR3 length equals 15 residues. Germline V gene lookup returns CDR1 SGHVS and CDR2 FQNEAQ. The CDR3 sequence is CASSLGRDPTYEQYF. The CDR3 DNA follows: TGTGCCAGCAGCTTAGGGCGGGACCCAACCTACGAGCAGTACTTC.

The J gene is TRBJ1-3, the V gene TRBV28, with D maybe TRBD1 (5 bases). The CDR3 is 15 residues long. Germline V gene sequence: CDR1 MDHEN, CDR2 SYDVKM. V lost 6 bases and J 4 bases, leaving 16 bases between the germline ends. The CDR3 DNA reads as TGTGCCAGCAGAGGGGACTACGCGGGAGGAAACACCATATATTTT. This gives the protein CASRGDYAGGNTIYF.

V usage is TRBV12-3 or TRBV12-4 and J usage is TRBJ2-5; D gene unclear. The ends were cut back, 3 bases at V and 5 bases at J, with 7 bases in the middle. There are 12 residues in the CDR3. The DNA of the CDR3 is TGTGCCAGCAGTTTTGAAGCGGAGACCCAGTACTTC. It specifies CASSFEAETQYF.

CDR3 in amino acids: CASRTTGGRGEKLFF. The CDR3 DNA is TGCGCCAGCAGGACCACAGGGGGCAGGGGTGAAAAACTGTTTTTT. The rearrangement links TRBV5-1 to TRBJ1-4; 9 nucleotides line up with TRBD1. Losses at the gene ends were 5 bases for V and 7 bases for J; bases not matched to a gene: 9. In germline, CDR1 is SGHRS, CDR2 YFSETQ. There are 15 residues in the CDR3. The entire variable domain, with the rest obtained from reference TRBV5-1 and TRBJ1-4, is as follows: KAGVTQTPRYLIKTRGQQVTLSCSPISGHRSVSWYQQTPGQGLQFLFEYFSETQRNKGNFPGRFSGRQFSNSRSEMNVSTLELGDSALYLCASRTTGGRGEKLFFGSGTQLSVL.

The CDR3 here is CASSLQGGGTGELFF. The CDR3 nucleotides are TGTGCCAGCAGCTTACAGGGAGGTGGCACCGGGGAGCTGTTTTTT. The V call is TRBV7-9, the J call TRBJ2-2; D may be TRBD2 (6 bases). CDR1 is SEHNR, CDR2 FQNEAQ, per germline (reference sequence). This CDR3 spans 15 amino acids. Trimming shortened V by 2 bases and J by 4 bases, and 11 bases separated the two germline ends.